The entry below gives a single TCR beta chain sequence along with its context. Its antigen is as yet unknown. When sampled, the donors appeared nominally healthy, though they likely had unrecorded immune exposures. This entry comes from a study of cytomegalovirus exposure and HLA in healthy donors. Trimming left V 2 bases short and J 4 bases short, with 16 bases between. The V gene's germline CDR1 is SGDLS and CDR2 YYNGEE. The CDR3 is 16 amino acids. The study's findings and limits: The classifier reportedly diagnosed cytomegalovirus status with high specificity and sensitivity. Reports indicate that TCR beta sequences accurately predicted the HLA-A and HLA-B alleles of most subjects. Using a false discovery rate of 0.05, a later analysis showed that 15,000 to 20,000 TCR beta sequences were associated with HLA alleles.

60 Vbeta and 13 Jbeta primers were used in PCR. Clones were read by immunoSEQ multiplex PCR, and TCRdb kept only the in-frame ones, dropping some. The table records about 140,000 clones, around 78% of them present only once. The source of this sequence is a woman aged 18-35 years in good health and CMV-seropositive. The chain links TRBV9 to TRBJ2-1; the D gene is possibly TRBD2 (7 bases). The sequenced material came from PBMCs. The CDR3 loop is CASSVAGGGAYNEQFF. The CDR3 region has the DNA TGTGCCAGCAGCGTCGCGGGCGGGGGCGCATACAATGAGCAGTTCTTC. Complete variable domain (other parts from reference TRBV9 and TRBJ2-1): DSGVTQTPKHLITATGQRVTLRCSPRSGDLSVYWYQQSLDQGLQFLIQYYNGEERAKGNILERFSAQQFPDLHSELNLSSLELGDSALYFCASSVAGGGAYNEQFFGPGTRLTVL.